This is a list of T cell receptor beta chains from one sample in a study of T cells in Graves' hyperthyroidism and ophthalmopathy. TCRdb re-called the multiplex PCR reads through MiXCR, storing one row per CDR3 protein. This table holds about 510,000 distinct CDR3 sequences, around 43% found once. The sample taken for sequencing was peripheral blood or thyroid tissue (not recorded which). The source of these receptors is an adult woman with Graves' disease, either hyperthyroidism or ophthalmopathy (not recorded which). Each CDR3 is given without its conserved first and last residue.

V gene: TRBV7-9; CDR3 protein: ASSPEGEELF
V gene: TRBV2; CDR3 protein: ASRLQGVETQY
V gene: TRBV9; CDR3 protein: ASSVARLPGETQY
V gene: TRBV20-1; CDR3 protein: SASVAPGGYQPQH
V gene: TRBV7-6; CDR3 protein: ASSPHLGDDRNEKLF
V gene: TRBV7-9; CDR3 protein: ASSLSEGAYEQY
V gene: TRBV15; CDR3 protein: ATSRETGTNEKLF
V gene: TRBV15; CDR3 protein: ATSRGGRGDSPLH
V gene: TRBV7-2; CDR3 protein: ASSLTGTGELNTEAF
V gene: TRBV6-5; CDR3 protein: ASSESGT
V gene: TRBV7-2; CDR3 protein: ASSLAGTGRDTEAF
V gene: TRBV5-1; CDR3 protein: ASSSGGGAYEQY
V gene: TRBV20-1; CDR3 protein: SASPGTGDIQPQH
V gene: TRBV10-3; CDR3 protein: AARGEQETQY
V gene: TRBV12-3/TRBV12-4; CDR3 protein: ASSPLLQGGHQPQH
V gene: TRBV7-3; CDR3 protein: ASSPGPGLTGELF
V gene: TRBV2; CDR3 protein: ASSGLAANTGELF
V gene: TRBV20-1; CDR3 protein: SASRLLNSPLH
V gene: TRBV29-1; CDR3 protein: RVPPAWWGEKLF